This T cell receptor (beta chain) appears in the sequencing data of a study of T-cell reconstitution after alpha-beta-depleted transplantation in children. This CDR3 region has 13 residues. Trimming left V 6 bases short and J 7 bases short, with 12 bases between. The TCRbeta library incorporated unique molecular identifiers. One entry per CDR3 protein, called by TCRdb with MiXCR from the PCR reads. The repertoire holds 640,000 or so distinct CDR3 sequences, with roughly 17% as singletons. The receptor was isolated from a human donor who donated a stem cell graft to a child with acute myeloid leukemia. The specimen comprised PBMCs from the stem cell graft donor, sampled from the stem cell graft. The chain recombines TRBV12-3 or TRBV12-4 with TRBJ2-2; a weak D match, TRBD1 (6 bases). The CDR3 loop is CASRTGTNGELFF. CDR3 nucleotide sequence: TGTGCCAGCAGAACGGGGACAAACGGGGAGCTGTTTTTT.